These 22 T cell receptor beta chains originate from one sample sequenced in a study of cytomegalovirus exposure and HLA in healthy donors. The PCR used 60 Vbeta and 13 Jbeta primers. Profiled with immunoSEQ multiplex PCR; TCRdb holds only in-frame clones, not every one. The sample yields fewer than 85,000 clones, more than 65% seen once. Sequenced input: PBMCs. These TCRs come from a male donor in good health and CMV-seropositive.

The J gene is TRBJ2-3, the V gene TRBV6-1; 8 bases agree with TRBD1. Trimming took 2 bases from V and 5 from J; bases not matched to a gene: 3. CDR3 length: 14 amino acids. Germline assignment: CDR1 MNHNS and CDR2 SASEGT. CDR3 region: CASSEPDRGDTQYF. CDR3 in DNA: TGTGCCAGCAGTGAACCAGACAGGGGAGATACGCAGTATTTT.

This chain joins TRBV5-1 and TRBJ2-1; D may be TRBD1 (5 bases). This CDR3 is 15 amino acids long. Trimming shortened V by 0 bases and J by 4 bases, and 11 bases separated the two germline ends. Germline assignment: CDR1 SGHRS and CDR2 YFSETQ. The CDR3 DNA follows: TGCGCCAGCAGCTTGGAGCTCAGGGAATACAATGAGCAGTTCTTC. Residues: CASSLELREYNEQFF.

V usage is TRBV30 and J usage is TRBJ1-3, with no clear D. The CDR3 is made up of 13 amino acids. The germline V gene has CDR1 GTSNPN and CDR2 SVGIG (reference sequence). Trimming pared 4 bases from V and 1 base from J, leaving 8 bases between. CDR3 amino acids: CAWIRYSGNTIYF. Written as DNA, the CDR3 is TGTGCCTGGATCCGGTATTCTGGAAACACCATATATTTT.

The chain employs TRBV19 and TRBJ2-3; no clear D gene. CDR1 is LNHDA, CDR2 SQIVND, per germline (reference sequence). Trimming removed 2 bases from V and 6 bases from J, with 3 bases in between. The CDR3 runs 11 residues. The CDR3 region has the DNA TGTGCCAGTAGTATAACTGATACGCAGTATTTT. Its protein is CASSITDTQYF.

V and J are TRBV19 and TRBJ1-1; the match to TRBD1 covers 7 bases. The CDR3 has 15 residues. Looked up from germline, CDR1 is LNHDA and CDR2 is SQIVND (reference sequence). The V and J ends lost 3 bases and 6 bases, in that order; junction bases with no gene match: 10. The CDR3 nucleotides read TGTGCCAGTAGTATGACGGGCAGGGGGTCGGCTGAAGCTTTCTTT. Encoded protein: CASSMTGRGSAEAFF.

The chain employs TRBV5-4 and TRBJ1-2; 7 bases fit TRBD1. This CDR3 region has 15 residues. Trimming cost V 0 bases and J 1 base; bases outside gene matches: 3. The V gene's germline CDR1 is SGHNT and CDR2 YYREEE (reference sequence). As DNA, the CDR3 is TGTGCCAGCAGCTTGGAGGGGGCATTTAACTATGGCTACACCTTC. Its translation: CASSLEGAFNYGYTF.

The rearrangement joins TRBV9 to TRBJ2-3; 8 bases align to TRBD2. The CDR3 is made up of 17 amino acids. The germline gives CDR1 SGDLS, CDR2 YYNGEE. The junction had 18 bases not matched to a gene; V was cut back by 7 bases and J by 5 bases. CDR3: CASGPRWVAGGGDTQYF. CDR3 DNA sequence: TGTGCCAGCGGACCTCGGTGGGTGGCGGGAGGCGGAGATACGCAGTATTTT.

The rearrangement uses TRBV5-4 and TRBJ2-3; 11 nucleotides agree with TRBD2. Germline CDR1 is SGHNT and CDR2 is YYREEE (reference sequence). Trimming at V came to 1 base and at J to 1 base, leaving 2 bases not matched to a gene. This CDR3 contains 16 residues. In DNA, the CDR3 is TGTGCCAGCAGCTTGTTACTAGCGGGGGGCACAGATACGCAGTATTTT. It encodes CASSLLLAGGTDTQYF.

This clone has a handful of counts. The J gene is TRBJ2-1, the V gene TRBV9, with 10 bases matching TRBD2. This CDR3 spans 15 amino acids. CDR1 is SGDLS, CDR2 YYNGEE, per germline. The J segment lost 3 bases and the V segment lost 0 bases, leaving 0 bases of the junction unmatched. The CDR3 DNA follows: TGTGCCAGCAGCGTAGTAGCGGGAGGCTACAATGAGCAGTTCTTC. Its protein product is CASSVVAGGYNEQFF.

This chain uses TRBV11-2 with TRBJ2-7, with TRBD2 identical over 10 bases. Losses at the gene ends were 1 base for V and 5 bases for J; bases not matched to a gene: 5. CDR1 SGHAT and CDR2 FQNNGV come from the germline V gene. The CDR3 contains 15 residues. The CDR3 protein is CASSLVSGRAHEQYF. The CDR3 DNA reads as TGTGCCAGCAGCTTAGTCAGCGGGAGGGCCCACGAGCAGTACTTC.

The gene calls are TRBV30 and TRBJ1-4; a weak D match, TRBD1 (5 bases). Germline loops: CDR1 GTSNPN, CDR2 SVGIG (reference sequence). V gave up 0 bases and J gave up 6 bases, with 14 bases separating them. The CDR3 spans 15 residues. The CDR3 reads CAWSVSDSDYEKLFF. The DNA for the CDR3 is TGTGCCTGGAGTGTATCAGACAGCGATTATGAAAAACTGTTTTTT.

This chain links TRBV6-1 with TRBJ2-7, with 7 bases identical to TRBD1. Trimming took 5 bases from V and 4 from J; bases not matched to a gene: 8. Germline-derived CDR1 and CDR2 are MNHNS and SASEGT. The CDR3 has 14 amino acids. Here the CDR3 reads CASSYDRESYEQYF. DNA for the CDR3: TGTGCCAGCAGTTATGACAGGGAGTCGTACGAGCAGTACTTC.

Of note for this clone: An end of the junction differs from the germline gene, which may be a read error. The chain is built from TRBV5-4 and TRBJ2-6, with 9 bases identical to TRBD1. Per the germline V gene, CDR1 is SGHNT and CDR2 is YYREEE (reference sequence). The CDR3 contains 17 residues. CDR3 region: CASSLETGGLGTNVLTF. CDR3 sequence (DNA): TGTGCCAGCAGCCTAGAGACAGGGGGGCTTGGGACCAACGTCCTGACTTTC.

The V gene is TRBV27, the J gene TRBJ2-7, with no clear D. Trimming shortened V by 8 bases and J by 0 bases, and 23 bases separated the two germline ends. The CDR3 is made up of 17 amino acids. CDR1 and CDR2 (germline): MNHEY, SMNVEV (reference sequence). CDR3 in DNA: TGTGCCAGCCTACCCCGTTACGAGCGTACTAACTCCTACGAGCAGTACTTC. Its translation is CASLPRYERTNSYEQYF.

This clone was observed a single time. This chain joins TRBV9 and TRBJ1-6, with 7 bases lining up with TRBD1. Germline trimming cut 0 bases from V and 7 bases from J; bases unmatched to any gene: 4. This CDR3 is built from 15 residues. Germline CDR1 and CDR2: SGDLS and YYNGEE. The CDR3 bases are TGTGCCAGCAGCGTAGAAGCAGGGGGAAATTCACCCCTCCACTTT. It is translated as CASSVEAGGNSPLHF.

The genes are TRBV5-8 and TRBJ2-1; D might be TRBD1 (5 bases). The length of the CDR3 is 15 residues. CDR1 and CDR2 from the germline V gene are SGHTS and YDEGEE. V was shortened by 1 base and J by 7 bases, with 15 bases between the two germline ends. The CDR3 DNA sequence: TGTGCCAGCAGCTTGAGCCCAGGGTCGAGGAATGAGCAGTTCTTC. It specifies CASSLSPGSRNEQFF.

The chain has TRBV5-5 and TRBJ2-7, with 11 bases that match TRBD1. The CDR3 has 14 residues. Trimming removed 3 bases from V and 4 bases from J; junction bases left unmatched: 3. Germline lookup yields CDR1 SGHKS and CDR2 YYEKEE (reference sequence). CDR3 bases: TGTGCCAGCAGCTCCGGGACAGGGGGGTACGAGCAGTACTTC. Translating it yields CASSSGTGGYEQYF. Combining the CDR3 with reference TRBV5-5 and TRBJ2-7 gives the whole variable domain DAGVTQSPTHLIKTRGQQVTLRCSPISGHKSVSWYQQVLGQGPQFIFQYYEKEERGRGNFPDRFSARQFPNYSSELNVNALLLGDSALYLCASSSGTGGYEQYFGPGTRLTVT.

The chain couples TRBV18 to TRBJ2-5, with D tentatively TRBD2 (6 bases). The CDR3 covers 13 residues. The germline gives CDR1 KGHSH, CDR2 LQKENI. Trimming took off 2 bases at V and 4 bases at J, with 8 bases between the two ends. The CDR3 sequence: CASSPGRGETQYF. The CDR3 DNA follows: TGTGCCAGCTCACCAGGGCGGGGAGAGACCCAGTACTTC.

The V gene is TRBV9, the J gene TRBJ2-4; 8 bases are a match to TRBD2. Germline V gene data show CDR1 as SGDLS and CDR2 as YYNGEE. This CDR3 is built from 17 residues. Germline trimming cut 4 bases from V and 2 bases from J; bases unmatched to any gene: 11. The CDR3 is CASSTPGGETSKNIQYF. CDR3 in DNA: TGTGCCAGCAGCACCCCGGGAGGGGAGACCTCCAAAAACATTCAGTACTTC. The whole variable domain, filled in from reference TRBV9 and TRBJ2-4, reads DSGVTQTPKHLITATGQRVTLRCSPRSGDLSVYWYQQSLDQGLQFLIQYYNGEERAKGNILERFSAQQFPDLHSELNLSSLELGDSALYFCASSTPGGETSKNIQYFGAGTRLSVL.

The chain couples TRBV7-8 to TRBJ2-7, with a possible D match to TRBD2 (7 bases). The CDR3 length is 15 residues. Between the trimmed V and J ends, which lost 5 bases and 7 bases, there was a span of 21 bases. CDR1 is SGHVS and CDR2 is FQNEAQ in the germline V gene. This CDR3 is CASSQRGGVGREQYF. For the CDR3, the DNA is TGTGCCAGCAGCCAGAGGGGGGGAGTTGGGAGGGAGCAGTACTTC. Full variable domain (missing parts from reference TRBV7-8 and TRBJ2-7): GAGVSQSPRYKVAKRGQDVALRCDPISGHVSLFWYQQALGQGPEFLTYFQNEAQLDKSGLPSDRFFAERPEGSVSTLKIQRTQQEDSAVYLCASSQRGGVGREQYFGPGTRLTVT.

This clone was counted between two and nine times. This sequence joins TRBV11-1 and TRBJ2-5, with D unclear. The length of the CDR3 is 14 residues. Germline CDR1 is SGHAT and CDR2 is FQDESV (reference sequence). V was cut by 3 bases and J by 3 bases, with 11 bases left in between. CDR3 in amino acids: CASSLFLVEETQYF. For the CDR3, the DNA is TGTGCCAGCAGCTTGTTTCTAGTCGAAGAGACCCAGTACTTC. Looking up the rest from reference TRBV11-1 and TRBJ2-5 gives the full variable domain: EAEVAQSPRYKITEKSQAVAFWCDPISGHATLYWYRQILGQGPELLVQFQDESVVDDSQLPKDRFSAERLKGVDSTLKIQPAELGDSAMYLCASSLFLVEETQYFGPGTRLLVL.

The chain combines TRBV6-1 with TRBJ2-3, with TRBD2 as a possible D gene (7 bases). Germline-derived CDR1 and CDR2 are MNHNS and SASEGT. The V end lost 0 bases, the J end lost 5 bases, and 18 bases lay between the germline ends. This CDR3 spans 17 amino acids. As DNA, the CDR3 is TGTGCCAGCAGTGAAGCGCTTCGTGGGGGGGCAGGAGATACGCAGTATTTT. It is translated as CASSEALRGGAGDTQYF.